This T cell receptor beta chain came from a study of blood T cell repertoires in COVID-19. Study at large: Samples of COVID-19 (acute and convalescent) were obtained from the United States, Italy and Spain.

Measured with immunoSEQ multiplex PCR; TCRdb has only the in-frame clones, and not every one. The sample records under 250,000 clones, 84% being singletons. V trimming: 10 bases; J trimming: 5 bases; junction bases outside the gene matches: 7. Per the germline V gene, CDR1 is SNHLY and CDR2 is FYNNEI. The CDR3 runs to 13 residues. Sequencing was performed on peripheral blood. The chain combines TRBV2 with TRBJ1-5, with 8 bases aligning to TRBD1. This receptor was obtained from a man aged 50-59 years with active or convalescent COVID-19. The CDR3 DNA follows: TGTGCCAAGAGCGTGGACAGGGATCAGCCCCAGCATTTT. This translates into CAKSVDRDQPQHF. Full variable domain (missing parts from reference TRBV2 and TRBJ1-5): EPEVTQTPSHQVTQMGQEVILRCVPISNHLYFYWYRQILGQKVEFLVSFYNNEISEKSEIFDDQFSVERPDGSNFTLKIRSTKLEDSAMYFCAKSVDRDQPQHFGDGTRLSIL.